This T cell receptor (beta chain) emerged from a study of OX40 agonist ivuxolimab in advanced cancers. Trimming stripped 1 base from V and 10 bases from J, with 5 bases between. The CDR3 contains 11 residues. CDR1 and CDR2 (germline): SEHNR, FQNEAQ (reference sequence). Excluded were patients having autoimmune disease history or systemic immunosuppression. Assay used: immunoSEQ multiplex PCR; TCRdb lists only in-frame clones, some missing. The profile shows about 77,000 clones, roughly 80% of them singletons. On this clone: Its antigen is still unknown.

Whole-study results and caveats: Expanded peripheral T cells had an undetermined antigen specificity. CD4+ and CD8+ blood T cells expanded clonally by week 6 at 0.1 to 3.0 mg/kg. Normalized expansion of T-cell clones was also low for some nonresponders.

The sample consisted of CD4+ or CD8+ T cells sorted from blood, taken in a trial of the OX40 agonist ivuxolimab. This TCR was sampled from an adult with an advanced solid tumor such as melanoma, head and neck, liver or kidney cancer. The gene calls are TRBV7-9 and TRBJ2-1, with D maybe TRBD2 (5 bases). Here the CDR3 DNA reads TGTGCCAGCAGCTTAGGGAGGGAGCAGTTCTTC. Residues: CASSLGREQFF. Complete variable domain (other parts from reference TRBV7-9 and TRBJ2-1): DTGVSQNPRHKITKRGQNVTFRCDPISEHNRLYWYRQTLGQGPEFLTYFQNEAQLEKSRLLSDRFSAERPKGSFSTLEIQRTEQGDSAMYLCASSLGREQFFGPGTRLTVL.